The 28 T cell receptor beta chains reported below all come from one sample, sequenced in a study of T cell changes during pregnancy in multiple sclerosis. TCRdb's table, derived via immunoSEQ multiplex PCR, lists solely in-frame clones and lacks some. The profile shows roughly 52,000 clones, around 89% of them singletons. Sequencing used CD4+ T cells from peripheral blood mononuclear cells, obtained in the first trimester of pregnancy. These receptor sequences come from a female donor with multiple sclerosis, enrolled in a pregnancy study.

The chain has TRBV19 and TRBJ2-1; 11 nucleotides match TRBD1. CDR1 LNHDA and CDR2 SQIVND come from the germline V gene (reference sequence). The CDR3 contains 15 residues. V shed 7 bases and J 2 bases; nucleotides not matched to a gene: 4. CDR3 loop: CASTGGQGAYNEQFF. The CDR3 nucleotides are TGTGCCAGTACCGGGGGACAGGGGGCCTACAATGAGCAGTTCTTC.

The chain joins TRBV7-2 to TRBJ2-7; 9 bases match TRBD2. The germline gives CDR1 SGHTA, CDR2 FQGNSA. The CDR3 totals 15 residues. Unmatched junction bases numbered 4, after V lost 3 bases and J lost 1 base. The CDR3 protein is CASSFRAGGSYEQYF. DNA of the CDR3: TGTGCCAGCAGCTTCAGGGCGGGGGGGTCCTACGAGCAGTACTTC. The full variable domain, in which reference TRBV7-2 and TRBJ2-7 provide the parts outside the CDR3, is GAGVSQSPSNKVTEKGKDVELRCDPISGHTALYWYRQSLGQGLEFLIYFQGNSAPDKSGLPSDRFSAERTGGSVSTLTIQRTQQEDSAVYLCASSFRAGGSYEQYFGPGTRLTVT.

The rearrangement uses TRBV6-1 and TRBJ1-5; 9 bases fit TRBD1. V trimming: 4 bases; J trimming: 5 bases; junction bases outside the gene matches: 3. The CDR3 totals 14 residues. The germline V gene has CDR1 MNHNS and CDR2 SASEGT. Here the CDR3 reads CASSVQGADQPQHF. The CDR3 nucleotides read TGTGCCAGCAGTGTACAGGGGGCTGATCAGCCCCAGCATTTT.

The J gene is TRBJ2-7, the V gene TRBV5-8; TRBD2 matches 7 bases. The CDR3 consists of 14 residues. Per germline, CDR1 SGHTS and CDR2 YDEGEE. Losses at the gene ends were 5 bases for V and 5 bases for J; bases not matched to a gene: 10. The CDR3 protein is CASSKREAVDEQYF. CDR3 DNA sequence: TGTGCCAGCAGTAAGCGGGAAGCAGTTGACGAGCAGTACTTC.

The CDR3 region is CASSVDTGRAETQYF. CDR3 in DNA: TGTGCCAGCAGCGTAGACACCGGGAGGGCAGAGACCCAGTACTTC. The chain has TRBV9 and TRBJ2-5; 8 positions match TRBD2. The germline gives CDR1 SGDLS, CDR2 YYNGEE. The CDR3 runs to 15 residues. The junction had 5 bases not matched to a gene; V was cut back by 0 bases and J by 4 bases.

The chain joins TRBV7-6 to TRBJ2-7; TRBD2 is a possible D gene (7 bases). Germline-derived CDR1 and CDR2 are SGHVS and FNYEAQ. With 1 base removed from V and 2 bases from J, the gap between germline ends came to 12 bases. The CDR3 is made up of 15 amino acids. CDR3 nucleotides: TGTGCCAGCAGCTTAGGAGGGGGGGGAACCTACGAGCAGTACTTC. Translation: CASSLGGGGTYEQYF.

The chain employs TRBV2 and TRBJ2-3; 10 bases are shared with TRBD2. The CDR3 runs 17 residues. Germline CDR1 SNHLY, CDR2 FYNNEI. The ends lost 3 bases at V and 4 bases at J; junction bases unmatched: 10. CDR3 loop: CASSDSGIAGGPDTQYF. CDR3 coding DNA: TGTGCCAGCAGTGATTCTGGAATAGCGGGGGGCCCAGATACGCAGTATTTT.

The chain couples TRBV28 to TRBJ1-2; D remains unclear. The length of the CDR3 is 11 residues. V lost 6 bases and J 4 bases, leaving 6 bases between the germline ends. CDR1 is MDHEN and CDR2 is SYDVKM in the germline V gene. The CDR3 DNA reads as TGTGCCAGCAGCTCCCCCTATGGCTACACCTTC. Translating gives CASSSPYGYTF.

The table lists this clone with a count of one. The genes are TRBV6-5 and TRBJ2-3; TRBD1 aligns across 9 bases. Germline CDR1 and CDR2: MNHEY and SVGAGI. This CDR3 spans 15 amino acids. V shed 7 bases and J 2 bases; nucleotides not matched to a gene: 7. For the CDR3, the DNA is TGTGCCAGCAACCCAAGGGACAGGGTCACAGATACGCAGTATTTT. Translation gives CASNPRDRVTDTQYF.

The CDR3 DNA reads TGTGCCAGCAGCACCCATCCGACTAGCGGTGACAATGAGCAGTTCTTC. This codes for CASSTHPTSGDNEQFF. This chain links TRBV9 with TRBJ2-1, with 9 bases lining up with TRBD2. The junction had 10 bases not matched to a gene; V was cut back by 4 bases and J by 5 bases. This CDR3 has 16 amino acids. The V gene's germline CDR1 is SGDLS and CDR2 YYNGEE.

The chain recombines TRBV5-6 with TRBJ2-5; possible D gene TRBD2, 5 bases. The germline V gene encodes CDR1 SGHDT and CDR2 YYEEEE. The CDR3 is 15 amino acids. Trimming shortened V by 1 base and J by 1 base, and 11 bases separated the two germline ends. The CDR3 loop reads CASSLPSGAQETQYF. DNA for the CDR3: TGTGCCAGCAGCTTGCCAAGCGGAGCCCAAGAGACCCAGTACTTC.

The genes are TRBV21-1 and TRBJ1-5; TRBD1, the table's D call, was not compared with the DNA. TRBV21-1 is a known pseudogene. CDR3 length: 16 residues. As DNA, the CDR3 is TGTGCCAGCAGCAACAAGACAGGGGTTGCCAATCAGCCCCAGCATTTT. This codes for CASSNKTGVANQPQHF.

This chain uses TRBV28 with TRBJ2-1; 14 nucleotides align to TRBD2. Trimming cost V 7 bases and J 5 bases; bases outside gene matches: 4. There are 15 residues in the CDR3. The germline CDR1 and CDR2 sequences are MDHEN and SYDVKM. The DNA of the CDR3 is TGTGCCAGCACCAGGACTAGCGGGAGGAACAATGAGCAGTTCTTC. Translation gives CASTRTSGRNNEQFF.

V usage is TRBV5-1 and J usage is TRBJ1-1, with 7 nucleotides matching TRBD1. Germline CDR1 is SGHRS and CDR2 is YFSETQ. The CDR3 is made up of 15 amino acids. Trimming cost V 5 bases and J 4 bases; bases outside gene matches: 11. CDR3 protein: CASRRTTGAPTEAFF. CDR3 DNA sequence: TGCGCCAGCAGACGCACCACAGGGGCCCCCACTGAAGCTTTCTTT.

This chain joins TRBV9 and TRBJ1-2; no clear D gene. V lost 3 bases, J lost 1 base, and 16 bases lay in between. Germline V gives CDR1 SGDLS, CDR2 YYNGEE. There are 16 residues in the CDR3. The CDR3 DNA is TGTGCCAGCAGCGGAGGCTCCAACGGGGTTAACTATGGCTACACCTTC. Protein: CASSGGSNGVNYGYTF.

V and J are TRBV10-3 and TRBJ2-3; unclear D gene. The CDR3 is made up of 14 amino acids. Germline lookup yields CDR1 ENHRY and CDR2 SYGVKD. V lost 2 bases, J lost 2 bases, and 8 bases lay in between. The CDR3 DNA reads TGTGCCATCAGTGAGCAGGCCCACACAGATACGCAGTATTTT. Its translation is CAISEQAHTDTQYF.

This chain connects TRBV7-2 to TRBJ2-5; 8 bases are a match to TRBD1. Germline V gene lookup returns CDR1 SGHTA and CDR2 FQGNSA. Losses at the gene ends were 1 base for V and 7 bases for J; bases not matched to a gene: 11. This CDR3 spans 16 amino acids. Here the CDR3 DNA reads TGTGCCAGCAGCTTAGAAGCAGGGGGCGGGCTGGGGACCCAGTACTTC. This translates into CASSLEAGGGLGTQYF.

The V call is TRBV9, the J call TRBJ2-1; no definite D call. Trimming pared 0 bases from V and 5 bases from J, leaving 12 bases between. This CDR3 spans 15 amino acids. Germline CDR1 reads SGDLS; CDR2 reads YYNGEE. The CDR3 sequence is CASSVGVASDNEQFF. CDR3 nucleotides: TGTGCCAGCAGCGTAGGTGTGGCTAGTGACAATGAGCAGTTCTTC. The whole variable domain, filled in from reference TRBV9 and TRBJ2-1, reads DSGVTQTPKHLITATGQRVTLRCSPRSGDLSVYWYQQSLDQGLQFLIQYYNGEERAKGNILERFSAQQFPDLHSELNLSSLELGDSALYFCASSVGVASDNEQFFGPGTRLTVL.

The chain is built from TRBV10-1 and TRBJ1-5; TRBD1 agrees at 8 bases. V shed 6 bases and J 6 bases; nucleotides not matched to a gene: 13. The CDR3 length is 16 residues. Germline V lookup: CDR1 WNHNN, CDR2 SYGVQD (reference sequence). The CDR3 reads CASRYRGMSWLQPQHF. DNA of the CDR3: TGCGCCAGCAGATACAGGGGGATGTCCTGGCTTCAGCCCCAGCATTTT.

The V and J genes are TRBV5-1 and TRBJ2-5; possible D gene TRBD2, 5 bases. V was clipped by 5 bases and J by 4 bases, with 12 bases between them. The CDR3 runs to 13 residues. The germline V gene has CDR1 SGHRS and CDR2 YFSETQ. CDR3 DNA sequence: TGCGCCAGCAGGGGAGTAGTCGGAGAGACCCAGTACTTC. This encodes CASRGVVGETQYF.

Details on this clone: This CDR3 is also generated by other DNA sequences in the sample. The rearrangement uses TRBV30 and TRBJ1-3; weak D call: TRBD1 (5 bases). This CDR3 spans 16 amino acids. Trimming took off 0 bases at V and 3 bases at J, with 15 bases between the two ends. CDR1 is GTSNPN, CDR2 SVGIG, per germline (reference sequence). The DNA of the CDR3 is TGTGCCTGGAGTGTAGCCAGGGCGTTTTTTGGAAACACCATATATTTT. It yields the protein CAWSVARAFFGNTIYF.

The V call is TRBV30, the J call TRBJ1-6; D perhaps matches TRBD1 (5 bases). V lost 2 bases, J lost 3 bases, and 23 bases lay in between. CDR3 length equals 19 residues. The germline V gene encodes CDR1 GTSNPN and CDR2 SVGIG (reference sequence). The CDR3 DNA reads TGTGCCTGGAGTCAAATCGGAGACAGTTGGACTAACTATAATTCACCCCTCCACTTT. Translating gives CAWSQIGDSWTNYNSPLHF. Full variable domain (outside the CDR3, taken from reference TRBV30 and TRBJ1-6): SQTIHQWPATLVQPVGSPLSLECTVEGTSNPNLYWYRQAAGRGLQLLFYSVGIGQISSEVPQNLSASRPQDRQFILSSKKLLLSDSGFYLCAWSQIGDSWTNYNSPLHFGNGTRLTVT.

The gene calls are TRBV9 and TRBJ1-3; D remains unclear. The germline V gene encodes CDR1 SGDLS and CDR2 YYNGEE. V shed 1 base and J shed 3 bases, with 5 bases lying between them. CDR3 length: 13 amino acids. CDR3 bases: TGTGCCAGCAGCGTAACAGTTGGAAACACCATATATTTT. It translates to CASSVTVGNTIYF.

The chain couples TRBV15 to TRBJ2-1, with 15 bases fitting TRBD2. Germline V gene data show CDR1 as LNHNV and CDR2 as YYDKDF (reference sequence). Losses at the gene ends were 7 bases for V and 4 bases for J; bases not matched to a gene: 8. This CDR3 is 17 amino acids long. For the CDR3, the DNA is TGTGCCACCAATCCGGGACTAGCGGGGGGATGGTACAATGAGCAGTTCTTC. Its translation: CATNPGLAGGWYNEQFF.

V and J are TRBV4-1 and TRBJ2-3; D is undetermined. Trimming took 4 bases from V and 2 from J, leaving 10 bases between them. This CDR3 has 14 residues. CDR1 and CDR2 from the germline V gene are MGHRA and YSYEKL. CDR3: CASSLRFPTDTQYF. The DNA of the CDR3 is TGCGCCAGCAGCCTCAGGTTTCCCACAGATACGCAGTATTTT.

The gene calls are TRBV5-6 and TRBJ1-3; 7 nucleotides line up with TRBD1. Per germline, CDR1 SGHDT and CDR2 YYEEEE. Germline trimming cut 2 bases from V and 4 bases from J; bases unmatched to any gene: 9. CDR3 length: 16 residues. CDR3 region: CASSFEDRASGNTIYF. Written as DNA, the CDR3 is TGTGCCAGCAGCTTCGAAGACAGGGCCTCCGGAAACACCATATATTTT. The whole variable domain, filled in from reference TRBV5-6 and TRBJ1-3, reads DAGVTQSPTHLIKTRGQQVTLRCSPKSGHDTVSWYQQALGQGPQFIFQYYEEEERQRGNFPDRFSGHQFPNYSSELNVNALLLGDSALYLCASSFEDRASGNTIYFGEGSWLTVV.

This clone was counted a few times. This chain links TRBV2 with TRBJ2-5; the D gene is possibly TRBD1 (6 bases). The germline gives CDR1 SNHLY, CDR2 FYNNEI. Trimming pared 7 bases from V and 2 bases from J, leaving 20 bases between. The CDR3 has 16 amino acids. CDR3 sequence: CASIQIGTGKQETQYF. The CDR3 DNA reads as TGTGCCAGCATCCAAATTGGTACAGGGAAACAAGAGACCCAGTACTTC.

Comment on this clone: The sample has other DNA sequences that encode this CDR3 too. The chain combines TRBV6-1 with TRBJ2-1, with 13 bases identical to TRBD2. CDR1 MNHNS and CDR2 SASEGT come from the germline V gene. V lost 4 bases and J lost 3; bases outside the gene matches: 9. CDR3 length: 18 amino acids. The CDR3, as DNA: TGTGCCAGCAGTGGAAAAAGGACTAGCGGGAGAAACTACAATGAGCAGTTCTTC. It is translated as CASSGKRTSGRNYNEQFF.